These T cell receptor beta chains were read from a single sample in a study of long-term antiretroviral therapy in people with HIV. The data were produced by immunoSEQ multiplex PCR, yet TCRdb's version contains in-frame clones alone and is incomplete. Of over 15,000 clones listed, roughly three quarters were seen once; the top ten hold 10% to 14%. Sequenced material: unsorted PBMCs, taken 2.3 years after starting antiretroviral therapy. Receptors originate from a woman in her forties with HIV. Both conserved end residues are part of each CDR3. The order of the fields is J gene, V gene, D gene, clone size, CDR3 protein. The D gene is left open where the match is weak. Clone size is not always given. Where it is, it says once, few, many or a class for expanded clones.

J: TRBJ1-2
V: TRBV18
D: TRBD1
size: .
CDR3: CASSPQGAPNYGYTF

J: TRBJ1-5
V: TRBV18
D: .
size: once
CDR3: CASSPTVSGQPQHF

J: TRBJ1-1
V: TRBV2
D: .
size: .
CDR3: CASSLQGSTEAFF

J: TRBJ1-4
V: TRBV5-5
D: .
size: .
CDR3: CASSSLMGARGATNEKLFF

J: TRBJ1-4
V: TRBV30
D: .
size: once
CDR3: CAYLLRGASEKLFF

J: TRBJ1-2
V: TRBV2
D: .
size: few
CDR3: CASSGEGRNYGYTF

J: TRBJ2-3
V: TRBV11-3
D: TRBD2
size: few
CDR3: CASSFSPSGNTDTQYF

J: TRBJ1-5
V: TRBV5-6
D: .
size: few
CDR3: CASSLGLSNQPQHF

J: TRBJ2-1
V: TRBV25-1
D: TRBD2
size: once
CDR3: CASSAAGLNNEQFF

J: TRBJ2-7
V: TRBV13
D: TRBD1
size: .
CDR3: CASSSRTGGYEQYF

J: TRBJ2-7
V: TRBV10-1
D: .
size: few
CDR3: CASSELPGAQYEQYF

J: TRBJ2-5
V: TRBV11-2
D: TRBD2
size: .
CDR3: CASSLGTSGIQETQYF

J: TRBJ2-1
V: TRBV7-9
D: TRBD2
size: few
CDR3: CASSSDSSGSYNEQFF

J: TRBJ1-5
V: TRBV19
D: TRBD1
size: .
CDR3: CASQRDRGGGQPQHF

J: TRBJ1-2
V: TRBV4-3
D: .
size: .
CDR3: CASSQDPTGRAGYGYTF

J: TRBJ1-1
V: TRBV9
D: .
size: few
CDR3: CASSVGTNTEAFF

J: TRBJ1-2
V: TRBV19
D: .
size: .
CDR3: CASTDSPGSGYGYTF

J: TRBJ2-7
V: TRBV5-6
D: .
size: .
CDR3: CASSLVGPGASGEQYF

J: TRBJ1-4
V: TRBV6-1
D: .
size: .
CDR3: CASSEDGGPPFFNEKLFF

J: TRBJ1-2
V: TRBV11-2
D: .
size: few
CDR3: CASSLYARDYGYTF

J: TRBJ2-5
V: TRBV7-2
D: .
size: .
CDR3: CASSYRAFTETQYF

J: TRBJ1-4
V: TRBV12-5
D: TRBD1
size: once
CDR3: CASGQRTGLGNEKLFF

J: TRBJ2-2
V: TRBV4-1
D: .
size: .
CDR3: CASSQSVGHETGELFF